This T cell receptor (beta chain) was obtained from a study of blood T cell repertoires in COVID-19. Turning to the study itself: From T cells, B-cell-depleted T cells, or PBMCs came the material, which was cDNA or gDNA.

The data were produced by immunoSEQ multiplex PCR, yet TCRdb's version contains in-frame clones alone and is incomplete. The data show about 400,000 clones, nearly 90% seen once. The CDR3 consists of 15 residues. V lost 4 bases to trimming and J lost 7 bases, with 20 bases between them. The germline CDR1 and CDR2 sequences are SQVTM and ANQGSEA. The participants were between roughly 18 and 100 years old and came from some 23 US areas. Participants had their cohort set by participant-reported clinical history. The gene calls are TRBV29-1 and TRBJ2-1, with D perhaps matching TRBD2 (6 bases). The sample taken for sequencing was PBMCs or T cells enriched from blood (not recorded which). The clonotype was recovered from a young woman with acute COVID-19. The DNA for the CDR3 is TGCAGCGTTGGTGCCGGGACTCGAAGGGTAAATGAGCAGTTCTTC. Its protein product is CSVGAGTRRVNEQFF.